These T cell receptor beta chains were read from a single sample in a study of T cell changes during pregnancy in multiple sclerosis. TCRdb keeps only in-frame clones here, not all; method: immunoSEQ multiplex PCR. The sample yields 60,000 to 85,000 clones, roughly 90% seen once. Specimen: peripheral blood, collected in the second trimester of pregnancy. These TCRs come from a female donor with multiple sclerosis, enrolled in a pregnancy study. Each CDR3 is given with its conserved first and last residue. Fields, in order: clone size, D gene, J gene, V gene, CDR3 DNA, CDR3 protein. D genes are given only for firm matches. Part of the rows lack a size; the others show once, few, many or a class for expanded clones.

abundance: -; d_gene: -; j_gene: TRBJ1-1; v_gene: TRBV5-6; CDR3nt: TGTGCCAGCAGCTTCGGGTCCCTTAGGACTGAAGCTTTCTTT; CDR3aa: CASSFGSLRTEAFF
abundance: -; d_gene: -; j_gene: TRBJ1-2; v_gene: TRBV4-3; CDR3nt: TGCGCCAGCAGCCAAGATCGGGCAGGGCCATACTATGGCTACACCTTC; CDR3aa: CASSQDRAGPYYGYTF
abundance: -; d_gene: -; j_gene: TRBJ2-1; v_gene: TRBV4-2; CDR3nt: TGTGCCAGCAGCCAAGATCTTGGACCAGGGAGGAATGAGCAGTTCTTC; CDR3aa: CASSQDLGPGRNEQFF
abundance: -; d_gene: TRBD2; j_gene: TRBJ2-3; v_gene: TRBV16; CDR3nt: TGTGCCAGCAGCCAATCACTAGCGGGGGCCACAGATACGCAGTATTTT; CDR3aa: CASSQSLAGATDTQYF
abundance: -; d_gene: TRBD2; j_gene: TRBJ2-1; v_gene: TRBV4-1; CDR3nt: TGCGCCAGCAGCCAAGGGCTAGCGGGAGTAGCTGAGCAGTTCTTC; CDR3aa: CASSQGLAGVAEQFF
abundance: -; d_gene: TRBD1; j_gene: TRBJ1-2; v_gene: TRBV5-1; CDR3nt: TGCGCCAGCAGCCTCGACCAGTGGGACAGGTCAGATGGGTCTAACTATGGCTACACCTTC; CDR3aa: CASSLDQWDRSDGSNYGYTF
abundance: -; d_gene: TRBD2; j_gene: TRBJ2-3; v_gene: TRBV5-1; CDR3nt: TGCGCCAGCAGCTTGGGGGGGAGGGACACAGATACGCAGTATTTT; CDR3aa: CASSLGGRDTDTQYF
abundance: -; d_gene: TRBD2; j_gene: TRBJ2-7; v_gene: TRBV5-6; CDR3nt: TGTGCCAGCAGCCCAGGACTAGCGGGAGGCCTCTCCTACGAGCAGTACTTC; CDR3aa: CASSPGLAGGLSYEQYF
abundance: -; d_gene: -; j_gene: TRBJ2-1; v_gene: TRBV6-5; CDR3nt: TGTGCCAGCAGTTACTCCAGAAGCGGCTCGGGCAATGAGCAGTTCTTC; CDR3aa: CASSYSRSGSGNEQFF
abundance: few; d_gene: -; j_gene: TRBJ1-1; v_gene: TRBV9; CDR3nt: TGTGCCAGCAGCGTAGGTTTAGGGGGAAGCACTGAAGCTTTCTTT; CDR3aa: CASSVGLGGSTEAFF
abundance: -; d_gene: -; j_gene: TRBJ2-3; v_gene: TRBV29-1; CDR3nt: TGCAGCGTTGCTCCCCCCGGGACTGCGACCAGGGATACGCAGTATTTT; CDR3aa: CSVAPPGTATRDTQYF
abundance: -; d_gene: TRBD1; j_gene: TRBJ2-5; v_gene: TRBV11-1; CDR3nt: TGTGCCAGCAGGGAACAGGGGGCAGAGACCCAGTACTTC; CDR3aa: CASREQGAETQYF
abundance: -; d_gene: -; j_gene: TRBJ2-7; v_gene: TRBV10-2; CDR3nt: TGCGCCAGCAGTGGACAGTGGAATTACGCCTACGAGCAGTACTTC; CDR3aa: CASSGQWNYAYEQYF
abundance: medium-sized; d_gene: TRBD2; j_gene: TRBJ2-7; v_gene: TRBV30; CDR3nt: TGTGCCGGGGGACTAGCGGGTTACGAGCAGTACTTC; CDR3aa: CAGGLAGYEQYF
abundance: -; d_gene: -; j_gene: TRBJ1-2; v_gene: TRBV14; CDR3nt: TGTGCCAGCAGGAAAGGTGCAGGGAAAGCTAACTATGGCTACACCTTC; CDR3aa: CASRKGAGKANYGYTF
abundance: -; d_gene: TRBD1; j_gene: TRBJ1-4; v_gene: TRBV5-4; CDR3nt: TGTGCCAGCAGCCAAGGCTGGGACAGCGAAAAACTGTTTTTT; CDR3aa: CASSQGWDSEKLFF
abundance: -; d_gene: TRBD2; j_gene: TRBJ2-1; v_gene: TRBV5-6; CDR3nt: TGTGCTGGGACTAGCGGAGGTTACAATGAGCAGTTCTTC; CDR3aa: CAGTSGGYNEQFF
abundance: -; d_gene: -; j_gene: TRBJ2-1; v_gene: TRBV19; CDR3nt: TGTGCCAGTAGTGCAGCGGGTATGGGGAATGAGCAGTTCTTC; CDR3aa: CASSAAGMGNEQFF
abundance: -; d_gene: -; j_gene: TRBJ1-1; v_gene: TRBV13; CDR3nt: TGTGCCAGCAGCTTAGGCGGGGGGGACACTGAAGCTTTCTTT; CDR3aa: CASSLGGGDTEAFF
abundance: -; d_gene: -; j_gene: TRBJ2-3; v_gene: TRBV5-1; CDR3nt: TGCGCCAGCAGCCCCATAGACTATGGGTCAGATACGCAGTATTTT; CDR3aa: CASSPIDYGSDTQYF
abundance: -; d_gene: TRBD2; j_gene: TRBJ2-7; v_gene: TRBV7-2; CDR3nt: TGTGCCAGCAGTTTAGCGGGAGGGGGCGAGCAGTACTTC; CDR3aa: CASSLAGGGEQYF
abundance: once; d_gene: -; j_gene: TRBJ1-2; v_gene: TRBV6-6; CDR3nt: TGTGCCAGCAGTCCGGTAGCAGCCCCCGGGTCGGGCTACACCTTC; CDR3aa: CASSPVAAPGSGYTF
abundance: -; d_gene: -; j_gene: TRBJ1-1; v_gene: TRBV29-1; CDR3nt: TGCAGCGTTGAACACCTCTATGAAGCTTTCTTT; CDR3aa: CSVEHLYEAFF
abundance: -; d_gene: -; j_gene: TRBJ1-6; v_gene: TRBV7-3; CDR3nt: TGTGCCAGCAGCCCCAGGGGAAATGGGAATTCACCCCTCCACTTT; CDR3aa: CASSPRGNGNSPLHF
abundance: few; d_gene: -; j_gene: TRBJ1-2; v_gene: TRBV7-2; CDR3nt: TGTGCCAGCAGCTTAAACAGGGACTATGGCTACACCTTC; CDR3aa: CASSLNRDYGYTF
abundance: -; d_gene: -; j_gene: TRBJ1-2; v_gene: TRBV4-1; CDR3nt: TGCGCCAGCAGCCAAGAAGGGGGTTTGTGGTATGGCTACACCTTC; CDR3aa: CASSQEGGLWYGYTF
abundance: once; d_gene: -; j_gene: TRBJ1-3; v_gene: TRBV7-8; CDR3nt: TGTGCCAGCAGCTTACCGTCCCATCAGGGTAGACGCTACTCTGGAAACACCATATATTTT; CDR3aa: CASSLPSHQGRRYSGNTIYF
abundance: -; d_gene: -; j_gene: TRBJ1-1; v_gene: TRBV30; CDR3nt: TGTGCCTGGAGTGTAGGAGGGTATGATGACACTGAAGCTTTCTTT; CDR3aa: CAWSVGGYDDTEAFF
abundance: -; d_gene: TRBD1; j_gene: TRBJ2-2; v_gene: TRBV18; CDR3nt: TGTGCCAGCTCCCTACGACAGGGGGCTCCCGGGGAGCTGTTTTTT; CDR3aa: CASSLRQGAPGELFF
abundance: -; d_gene: TRBD1; j_gene: TRBJ1-4; v_gene: TRBV4-3; CDR3nt: TGCGCCAGCAGCCAAGTCTACAGGGGGTGGGGTGAAAAACTGTTTTTT; CDR3aa: CASSQVYRGWGEKLFF
abundance: -; d_gene: TRBD1; j_gene: TRBJ1-2; v_gene: TRBV9; CDR3nt: TGTGCCAGCAGCGTAGAGGGGGCCTACTATGGCTACACCTTC; CDR3aa: CASSVEGAYYGYTF